One TCR beta chain is described in this entry. The source of the sample is a study of blood T cells in healthy people across ages. The overall study: Per every two T cells, about one barcoded beta molecule was captured by template switching.

Per-sample PBMC isolation yielded at least 7 million cells. Then a second PCR, running about 6 to 12 cycles, was carried out with a sample-barcoded 5' primer and a J-beta primer mix. MiXCR, applied by TCRdb to the 5' RACE reads, yields one record per CDR3 protein. Of around 1,500,000 distinct CDR3 sequences listed, 40% to 50% are singletons. The CDR3 length is 15 residues. Trimming left V 0 bases short and J 2 bases short, with 8 bases between. Per germline, CDR1 MGHRA and CDR2 YSYEKL. The J gene is TRBJ1-3, the V gene TRBV4-1; D is perhaps TRBD1 (6 bases). This receptor was taken from a woman younger than 30 in good health. The sample consisted of blood. The CDR3 is CASSQEDSPGNTIYF. Written as DNA, the CDR3 is TGCGCCAGCAGCCAAGAGGACAGTCCTGGAAACACCATATATTTT.